This T cell receptor (beta chain) was sequenced for a study of human T cells and chemical hapten exposure. TCRdb recomputed calls from the RACE reads with MiXCR, one row per CDR3 protein. Of 75,000 to 90,000 distinct CDR3 sequences listed, about 9.4% are singletons. Time point defined: patch test 1, 2 weeks after DPC sensitization. Treatment indicated: therapeutic diphenylcyclopropenone sensitization with weekly scalp DPC. Patch tests were applied only after blood draws. Looked up from germline, CDR1 is SQVTM and CDR2 is ANQGSEA. V was pared by 5 bases and J by 6 bases, with 11 bases of the junction left unmatched. CDR3 size: 14 residues.

This receptor was identified in a woman aged 45-60 years with alopecia areata. Some clones in this sample may be carry-over from other donors' samples. The rearrangement links TRBV29-1 to TRBJ2-3; 7 positions agree with TRBD1. The specimen was whole blood, collected in connection with sensitization to the hapten diphenylcyclopropenone (DPC). The CDR3 DNA follows: TGCAGCGTTCCTAGACAGGGCCCAAGGGATACGCAGTATTTT. Translated: CSVPRQGPRDTQYF.